These 3 T cell receptor beta chains were all obtained from the same sample, sequenced in a study of CD8 T cells in Susac syndrome (dated by TCRdb to between 2017 and 2020). The library was produced with the immunoSEQ multiplex PCR assay. RNA was extracted using the RNeasy kit, and about 0.45 to 1 ug of the RNA was reverse transcribed with random hexamers. The public reads were reprocessed in TCRdb via fastp at Q25 and MiXCR, keeping in-frame beta chains. A single entry per CDR3 protein holds the most common genes and DNA from its merged rows. This sample has approximately 150,000 distinct CDR3 sequences in its table, and approximately 95% of those were observed once. The ten largest clonotypes hold approximately 0.11% of the sample. The sample taken for sequencing was CD4+ T cells from PBMCs. All receptors come from a human donor with multiple sclerosis.

This clonotype was picked up one time. This chain connects TRBV7-9 to TRBJ1-1; no clear D gene. The CDR3 is 10 residues long. Germline CDR1 is SEHNR and CDR2 is FQNEAQ (reference sequence). Deletions cut 8 bases from V and 3 bases from J, with 4 bases between. The CDR3 DNA sequence: TGTGCCAGCGGCCACACTGAAGCTTTCTTT. Translation gives CASGHTEAFF.

The chain employs TRBV30 and TRBJ2-5; D might be TRBD1 or TRBD2, each matching 5 bases. Trimming cost V 6 bases and J 1 base, with 12 bases left between them. CDR3 size: 13 residues. Germline V gene sequence: CDR1 GTSNPN, CDR2 SVGIG (reference sequence). The CDR3, as DNA: TGTGCCTGCGTTAAGAGGGGCCAAGAGACCCAGTACTTC. Protein: CACVKRGQETQYF. The whole variable domain, filled in from reference TRBV30 and TRBJ2-5, reads SQTIHQWPATLVQPVGSPLSLECTVEGTSNPNLYWYRQAAGRGLQLLFYSVGIGQISSEVPQNLSASRPQDRQFILSSKKLLLSDSGFYLCACVKRGQETQYFGPGTRLLVL.

A few counts support this clonotype. The rearrangement uses TRBV6-6 and TRBJ2-7; 8 bases agree with TRBD1. The CDR3 totals 14 residues. Germline V gene data show CDR1 as MNHNY and CDR2 as SVGAGI (reference sequence). V lost 5 bases, J lost 3 bases, and 6 bases stayed unmatched. Here the CDR3 DNA reads TGTGCCAGCAGTCTTGGACAGGGCGACTACGAGCAGTACTTC. It translates to CASSLGQGDYEQYF.